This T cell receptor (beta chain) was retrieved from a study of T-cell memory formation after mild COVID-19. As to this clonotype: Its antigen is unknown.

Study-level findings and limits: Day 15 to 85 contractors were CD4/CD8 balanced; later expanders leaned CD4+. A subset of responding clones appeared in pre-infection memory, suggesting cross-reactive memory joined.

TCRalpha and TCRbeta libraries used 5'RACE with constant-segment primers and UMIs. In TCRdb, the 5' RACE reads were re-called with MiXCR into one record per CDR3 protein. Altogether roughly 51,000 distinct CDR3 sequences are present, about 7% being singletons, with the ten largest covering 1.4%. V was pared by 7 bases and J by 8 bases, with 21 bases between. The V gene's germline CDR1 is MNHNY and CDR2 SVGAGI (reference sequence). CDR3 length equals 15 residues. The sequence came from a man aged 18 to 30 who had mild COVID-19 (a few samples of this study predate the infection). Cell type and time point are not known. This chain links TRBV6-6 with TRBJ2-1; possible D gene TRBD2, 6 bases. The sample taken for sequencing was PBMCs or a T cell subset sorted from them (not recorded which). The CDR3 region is CASNSRGLTWHEQFF. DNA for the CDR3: TGTGCCAGCAACTCCCGGGGACTGACATGGCATGAGCAGTTCTTC.